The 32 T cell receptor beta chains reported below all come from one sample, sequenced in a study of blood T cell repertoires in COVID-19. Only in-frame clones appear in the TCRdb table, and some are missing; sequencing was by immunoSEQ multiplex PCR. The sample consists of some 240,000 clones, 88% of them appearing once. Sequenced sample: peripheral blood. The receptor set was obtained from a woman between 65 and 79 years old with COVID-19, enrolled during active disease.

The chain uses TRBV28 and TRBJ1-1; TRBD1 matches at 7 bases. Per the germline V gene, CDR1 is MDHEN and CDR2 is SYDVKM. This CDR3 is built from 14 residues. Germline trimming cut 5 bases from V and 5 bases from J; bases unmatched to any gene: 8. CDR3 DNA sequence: TGTGCCAGCAGTATCAGGGGGTGGAAGACTGAAGCTTTCTTT. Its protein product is CASSIRGWKTEAFF.

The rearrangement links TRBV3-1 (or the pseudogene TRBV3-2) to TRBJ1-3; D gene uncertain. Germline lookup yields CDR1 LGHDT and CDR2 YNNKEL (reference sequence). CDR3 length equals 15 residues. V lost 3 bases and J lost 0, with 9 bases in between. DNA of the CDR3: TGTGCCAGCAGCCAGGCTGGGAGCTCTGGAAACACCATATATTTT. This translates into CASSQAGSSGNTIYF.

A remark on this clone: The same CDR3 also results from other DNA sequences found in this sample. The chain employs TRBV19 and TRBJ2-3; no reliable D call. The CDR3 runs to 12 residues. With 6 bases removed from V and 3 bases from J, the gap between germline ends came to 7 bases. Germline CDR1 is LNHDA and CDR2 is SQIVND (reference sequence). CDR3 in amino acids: CASSELTDTQYF. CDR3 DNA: TGTGCCAGTAGCGAGTTAACAGATACGCAGTATTTT.

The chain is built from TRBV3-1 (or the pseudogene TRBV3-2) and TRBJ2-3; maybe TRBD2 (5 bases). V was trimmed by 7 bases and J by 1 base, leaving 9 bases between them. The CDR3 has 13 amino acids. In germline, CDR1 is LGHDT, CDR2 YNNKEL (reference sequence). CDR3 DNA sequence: TGTGCCAGCACCCTTAGCGGCACAGATACGCAGTATTTT. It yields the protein CASTLSGTDTQYF.

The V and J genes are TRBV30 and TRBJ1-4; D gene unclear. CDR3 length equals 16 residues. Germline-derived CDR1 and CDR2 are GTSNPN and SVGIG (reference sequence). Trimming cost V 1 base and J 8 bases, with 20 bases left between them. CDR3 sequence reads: CAWSGFGRRRGEKLFF. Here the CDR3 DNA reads TGTGCCTGGAGTGGATTTGGGCGGAGGCGAGGGGAAAAACTGTTTTTT.

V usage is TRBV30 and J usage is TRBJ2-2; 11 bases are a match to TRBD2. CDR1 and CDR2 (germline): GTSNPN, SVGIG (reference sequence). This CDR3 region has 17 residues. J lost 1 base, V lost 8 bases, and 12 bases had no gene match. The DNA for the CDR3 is TGTGCCGGACGGGATAGCGGGAGGGCCTTGAACACCGGGGAGCTGTTTTTT. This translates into CAGRDSGRALNTGELFF. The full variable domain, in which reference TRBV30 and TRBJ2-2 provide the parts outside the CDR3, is SQTIHQWPATLVQPVGSPLSLECTVEGTSNPNLYWYRQAAGRGLQLLFYSVGIGQISSEVPQNLSASRPQDRQFILSSKKLLLSDSGFYLCAGRDSGRALNTGELFFGEGSRLTVL.

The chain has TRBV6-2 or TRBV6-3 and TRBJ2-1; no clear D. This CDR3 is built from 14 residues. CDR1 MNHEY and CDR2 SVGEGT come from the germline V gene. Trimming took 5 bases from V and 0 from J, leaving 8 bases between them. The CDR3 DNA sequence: TGTGCCAGCAGTCAAGCGAGCTCCTACAATGAGCAGTTCTTC. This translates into CASSQASSYNEQFF.

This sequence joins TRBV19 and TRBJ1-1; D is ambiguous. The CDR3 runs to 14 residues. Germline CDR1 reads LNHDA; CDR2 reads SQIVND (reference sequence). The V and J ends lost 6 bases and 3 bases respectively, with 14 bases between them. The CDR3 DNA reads TGTGCCAGTAGGTGGGGTTACGGGGACACTGAAGCTTTCTTT. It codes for CASRWGYGDTEAFF.

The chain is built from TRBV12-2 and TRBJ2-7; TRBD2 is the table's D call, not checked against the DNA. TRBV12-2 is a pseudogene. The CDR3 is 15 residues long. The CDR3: CASRLGWREGDEQYF. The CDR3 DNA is TGTGCAAGTCGCTTAGGATGGCGGGAGGGTGACGAGCAGTACTTC.

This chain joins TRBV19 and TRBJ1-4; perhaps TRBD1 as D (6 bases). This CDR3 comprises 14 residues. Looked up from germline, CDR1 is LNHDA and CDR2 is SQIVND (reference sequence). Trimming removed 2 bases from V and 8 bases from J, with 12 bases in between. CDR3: CASSIPGVREKLFF. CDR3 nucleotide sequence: TGTGCCAGTAGTATACCAGGGGTTAGAGAAAAACTGTTTTTT.

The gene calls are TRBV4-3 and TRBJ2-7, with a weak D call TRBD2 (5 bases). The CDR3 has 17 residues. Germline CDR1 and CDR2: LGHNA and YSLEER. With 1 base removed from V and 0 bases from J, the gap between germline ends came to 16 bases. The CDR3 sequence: CASSQASRASTSYEQYF. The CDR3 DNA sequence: TGCGCCAGCAGCCAAGCCTCGAGGGCTAGCACCTCCTACGAGCAGTACTTC.

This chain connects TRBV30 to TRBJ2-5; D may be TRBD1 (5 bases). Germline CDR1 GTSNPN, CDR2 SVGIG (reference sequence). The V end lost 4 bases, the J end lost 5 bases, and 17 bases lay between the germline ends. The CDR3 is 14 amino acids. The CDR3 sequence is CAWTRAFGAETQYF. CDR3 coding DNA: TGTGCCTGGACCCGAGCTTTTGGGGCGGAGACCCAGTACTTC.

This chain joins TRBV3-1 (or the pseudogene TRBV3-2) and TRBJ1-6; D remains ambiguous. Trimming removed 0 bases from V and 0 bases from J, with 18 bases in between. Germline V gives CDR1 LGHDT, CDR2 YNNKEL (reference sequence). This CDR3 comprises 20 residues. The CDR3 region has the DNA TGTGCCAGCAGCCAAGAAGTTAGCAAGAACGTACTCTCCTATAATTCACCCCTCCACTTT. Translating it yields CASSQEVSKNVLSYNSPLHF.

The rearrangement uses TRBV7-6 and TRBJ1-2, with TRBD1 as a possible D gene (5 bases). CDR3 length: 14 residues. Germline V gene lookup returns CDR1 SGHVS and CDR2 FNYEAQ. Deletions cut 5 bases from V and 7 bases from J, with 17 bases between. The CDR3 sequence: CASSPRGGGGGYTF. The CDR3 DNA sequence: TGTGCCAGCAGCCCCCGTGGGGGGGGAGGTGGCTACACCTTC.

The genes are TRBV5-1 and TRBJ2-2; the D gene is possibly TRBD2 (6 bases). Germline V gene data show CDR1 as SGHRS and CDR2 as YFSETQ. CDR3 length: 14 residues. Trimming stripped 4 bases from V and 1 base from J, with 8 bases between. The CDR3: CASSVGGNTGELFF. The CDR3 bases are TGCGCCAGCAGCGTCGGGGGGAACACCGGGGAGCTGTTTTTT.

The CDR3 region is CASSLDQGARGNQPQHF. The CDR3 DNA follows: TGTGCCAGTAGTCTCGATCAAGGGGCAAGGGGCAATCAGCCCCAGCATTTT. The chain has TRBV19 and TRBJ1-5; a weak D match, TRBD1 (5 bases). Germline loops: CDR1 LNHDA, CDR2 SQIVND (reference sequence). This CDR3 has 17 residues. V gave up 5 bases and J gave up 2 bases, with 19 bases separating them.

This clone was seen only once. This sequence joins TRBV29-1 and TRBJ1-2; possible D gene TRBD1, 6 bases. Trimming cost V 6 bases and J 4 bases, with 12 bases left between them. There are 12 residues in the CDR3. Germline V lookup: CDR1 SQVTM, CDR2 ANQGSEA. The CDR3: CSVREGGYGYTF. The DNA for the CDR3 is TGCAGCGTGCGGGAGGGGGGCTATGGCTACACCTTC.

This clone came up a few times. CDR3 nucleotide sequence: TGCGCCAGCAGCTTGGCCAGGCAGGACTCTGGAAACACCATATATTTT. It yields the protein CASSLARQDSGNTIYF. The chain uses TRBV5-1 and TRBJ1-3, with D unresolved. The length of the CDR3 is 16 residues. Germline CDR1 and CDR2: SGHRS and YFSETQ. The germline V and J ends were trimmed by 0 bases and 0 bases, with 10 bases remaining between them.

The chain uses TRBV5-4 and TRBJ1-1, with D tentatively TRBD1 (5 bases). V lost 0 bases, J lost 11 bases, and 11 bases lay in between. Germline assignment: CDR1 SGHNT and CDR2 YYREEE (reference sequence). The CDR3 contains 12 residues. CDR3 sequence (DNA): TGTGCCAGCAGCTTGGCAGGGCTGGGGGCTTTCTTT. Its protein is CASSLAGLGAFF. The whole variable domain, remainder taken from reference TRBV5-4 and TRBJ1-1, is ETGVTQSPTHLIKTRGQQVTLRCSSQSGHNTVSWYQQALGQGPQFIFQYYREEENGRGNFPPRFSGLQFPNYSSELNVNALELDDSALYLCASSLAGLGAFFGQGTRLTVV.

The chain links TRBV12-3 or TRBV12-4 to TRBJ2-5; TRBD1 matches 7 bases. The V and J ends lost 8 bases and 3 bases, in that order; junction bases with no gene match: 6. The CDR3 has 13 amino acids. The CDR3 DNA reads TGTGCCAGCTTCGGGCAGGGGGAAGAGACCCAGTACTTC. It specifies CASFGQGEETQYF.

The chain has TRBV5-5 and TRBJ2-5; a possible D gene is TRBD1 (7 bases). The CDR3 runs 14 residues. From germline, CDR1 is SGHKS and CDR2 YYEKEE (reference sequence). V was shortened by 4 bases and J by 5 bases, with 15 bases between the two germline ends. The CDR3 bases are TGTGCCAGCAGCGACGTGTCAGGGGGGGAGACCCAGTACTTC. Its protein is CASSDVSGGETQYF.

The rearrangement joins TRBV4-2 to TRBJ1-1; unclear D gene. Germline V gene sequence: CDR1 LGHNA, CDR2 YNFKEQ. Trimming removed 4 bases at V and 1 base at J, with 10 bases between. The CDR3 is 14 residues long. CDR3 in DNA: TGTGCCAGCAGCCTGGAGGCAGGGAACACTGAAGCTTTCTTT. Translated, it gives CASSLEAGNTEAFF.

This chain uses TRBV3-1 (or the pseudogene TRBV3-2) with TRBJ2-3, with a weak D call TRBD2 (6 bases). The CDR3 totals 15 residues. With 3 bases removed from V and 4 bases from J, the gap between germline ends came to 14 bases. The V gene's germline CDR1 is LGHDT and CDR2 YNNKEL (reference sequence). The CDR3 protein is CASSQWRGEADTQYF. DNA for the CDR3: TGTGCCAGCAGCCAGTGGAGGGGCGAGGCAGATACGCAGTATTTT.

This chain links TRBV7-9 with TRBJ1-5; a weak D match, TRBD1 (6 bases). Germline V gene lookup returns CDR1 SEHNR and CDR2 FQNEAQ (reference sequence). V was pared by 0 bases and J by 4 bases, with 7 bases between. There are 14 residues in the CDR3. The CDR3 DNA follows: TGTGCCAGCAGCTTAGCGCAGGGGAATCAGCCCCAGCATTTT. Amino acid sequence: CASSLAQGNQPQHF.

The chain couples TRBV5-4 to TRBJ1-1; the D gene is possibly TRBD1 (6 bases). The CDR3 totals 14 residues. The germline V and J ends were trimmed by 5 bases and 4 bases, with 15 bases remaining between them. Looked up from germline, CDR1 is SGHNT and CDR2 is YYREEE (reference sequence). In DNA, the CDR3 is TGTGCCAGCAGGCCGCGGACAGAGGGCACTGAAGCTTTCTTT. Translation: CASRPRTEGTEAFF.

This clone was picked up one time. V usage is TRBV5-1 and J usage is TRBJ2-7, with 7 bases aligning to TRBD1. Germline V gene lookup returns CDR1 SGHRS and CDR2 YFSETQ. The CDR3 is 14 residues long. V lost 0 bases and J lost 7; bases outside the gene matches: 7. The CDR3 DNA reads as TGCGCCAGCAGCTTGGGGACAGGACCTACGGAGCAGTACTTC. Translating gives CASSLGTGPTEQYF.

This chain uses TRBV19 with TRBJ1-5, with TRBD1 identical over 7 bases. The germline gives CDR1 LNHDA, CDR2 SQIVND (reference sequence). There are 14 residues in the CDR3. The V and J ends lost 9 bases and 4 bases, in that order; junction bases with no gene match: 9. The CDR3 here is CASRQGLGNQPQHF. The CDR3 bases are TGTGCCAGCCGACAGGGCCTTGGGAATCAGCCCCAGCATTTT.

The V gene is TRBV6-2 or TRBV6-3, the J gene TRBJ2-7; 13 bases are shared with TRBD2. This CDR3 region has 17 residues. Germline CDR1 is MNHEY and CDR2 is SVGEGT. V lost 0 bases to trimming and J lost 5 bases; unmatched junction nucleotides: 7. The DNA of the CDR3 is TGTGCCAGCAGTTACTCTCCGACTAGCGGGAGGTTCAACGAGCAGTACTTC. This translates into CASSYSPTSGRFNEQYF.

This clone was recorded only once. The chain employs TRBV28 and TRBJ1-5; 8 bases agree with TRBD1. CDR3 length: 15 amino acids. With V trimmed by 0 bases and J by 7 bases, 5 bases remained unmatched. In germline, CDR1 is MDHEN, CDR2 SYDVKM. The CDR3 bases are TGTGCCAGCAGTTTATGGGACAGGGTACGGCAGCCCCAGCATTTT. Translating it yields CASSLWDRVRQPQHF. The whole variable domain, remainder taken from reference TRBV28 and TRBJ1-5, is DVKVTQSSRYLVKRTGEKVFLECVQDMDHENMFWYRQDPGLGLRLIYFSYDVKMKEKGDIPEGYSVSREKKERFSLILESASTNQTSMYLCASSLWDRVRQPQHFGDGTRLSIL.

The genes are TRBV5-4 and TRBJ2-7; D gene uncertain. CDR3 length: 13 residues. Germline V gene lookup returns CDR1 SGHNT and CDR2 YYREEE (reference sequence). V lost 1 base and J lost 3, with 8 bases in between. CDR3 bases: TGTGCCAGCAGCTTGTCAACTAACTACGAGCAGTACTTC. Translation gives CASSLSTNYEQYF.

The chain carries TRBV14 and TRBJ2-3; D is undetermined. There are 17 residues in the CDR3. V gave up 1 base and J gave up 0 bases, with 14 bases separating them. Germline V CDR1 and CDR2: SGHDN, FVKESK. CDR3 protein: CASSQVPGPSSTDTQYF. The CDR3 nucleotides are TGTGCCAGCAGCCAAGTTCCAGGCCCCTCTAGCACAGATACGCAGTATTTT.

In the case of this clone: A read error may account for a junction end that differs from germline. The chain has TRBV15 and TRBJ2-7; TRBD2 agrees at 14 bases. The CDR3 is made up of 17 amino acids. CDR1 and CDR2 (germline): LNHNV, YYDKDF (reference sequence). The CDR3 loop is CATRRGLAGGYSYEQYF. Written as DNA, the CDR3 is TGTGCCACCAGGAGAGGACTAGCGGGAGGATATTCCTACGAGCAGTACTTC. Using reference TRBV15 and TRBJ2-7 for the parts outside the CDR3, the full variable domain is DAMVIQNPRYQVTQFGKPVTLSCSQTLNHNVMYWYQQKSSQAPKLLFHYYDKDFNNEADTPDNFQSRRPNTSFCFLDIRSPGLGDTAMYLCATRRGLAGGYSYEQYFGPGTRLTVT.